This T cell receptor beta chain was found in a study of CD8+ T cells in alopecia areata (dated by TCRdb to about 2018). With regard to the full study: Treated patients were enrolled in an open-label pilot trial of oral tofacitinib at 5 to 10 mg twice daily for moderate-to-severe alopecia areata. Patients on tofacitinib were biopsied at baseline and after 4 and 24 weeks of treatment, and several of the patients also had a later scalp biopsy. The SALT score, which quantifies the percentage of affected scalp surface area, was used to measure disease severity in treated patients. Patients stayed on tofacitinib for 6 to 18 months and then had 6 months of follow-up off drug so that delayed response and recurrence could be assessed. Amplification of TCRbeta CDR3 regions was done by immunoSEQ multiplex PCR using 35 Vbeta forward primers and 13 Jbeta reverse primers. The RNA source kit depended on sample type: the PAXgene miRNA kit for fixed scalp, the miRNeasy kit for PBMCs, and the RNeasy kit for mouse skin. In both human patients and the C3H/HeJ mouse model, the study applied high-throughput TCRbeta sequencing to look at T cell clonal expansion in alopecia areata. Clonality in the scalp was compared among normal scalp (n=4), patchy alopecia areata scalp (n=8), and alopecia totalis/universalis scalp (n=8). Scalp tissue and sorted CD4+ and CD8+ peripheral blood T cells from patchy and totalis/universalis alopecia areata patients and from healthy controls were covered by human TCRbeta sequencing.

This clone came up once. Its antigen has not been determined. There are no base qualities to consult, and no much larger clone falls within one base. CDR3 length: 14 amino acids, cysteine to phenylalanine. The kept DNA is CDR3 alone, 42 bases in frame from the first base. The germline V gene specifies SQVTM as CDR1 and ANQGSEA as CDR2. V has 6 bases trimmed and J has 2 bases trimmed; junction bases matching no gene number 5. Receptors were amplified or captured by the immunoSEQ multiplex PCR assay. For TCR sequencing, RNA was extracted from every sample and reverse transcribed into cDNA to serve as template. SuperScript III was used to make first-strand cDNA, primed with a 2:1 mix of oligo-dT and random hexamers. A synthetic immune receptor repertoire was used to measure amplification bias, and any remaining bias was corrected computationally. The source study handled its data this way. Raw reads were preprocessed to remove errors, and CDR3 was defined by IMGT conventions from the conserved cysteine to phenylalanine. Clonality was computed as 1 minus the Shannon entropy, with the entropy normalized by log2 of the number of productive unique TCRs. Whether scalp clones were CD4 or CD8 was inferred by matching scalp TCRbeta sequences against CD4 and CD8 repertoires sorted from blood. This immuneACCESS table, as held by TCRdb, lists in-frame sequences with V and J called but not all clones. Of the missing ones, under half trace to an unresolved V gene in checked studies; the others have no known cause. The V and J calls and clone size were taken over from that table, and D and trimming were inferred from the DNA. The sample contains 150,000 to 250,000 clones, roughly 64% of them found a single time. The ten largest clones take up 5.5% to 6% of the sample.

What the study reported, not specific to this receptor: Tofacitinib significantly decreased scalp clonality and the number of expanded CD8+ clones among the top 100 scalp clones. Unlike mouse skin, where gammadelta T cells dominate, normal human skin contains resident alphabeta T cells that get sequenced too, which complicates analysis of the scalp TCR repertoire. Shared TCR sequences between patients were less evident than in mice, which may be partly attributable to HLA diversity in the patient population. Because the treated cohort was small and had only one nonresponder, larger studies are needed to examine links between baseline CD8+ expansion and response. Compared with normal scalp, lesional scalp had higher clonality and more expanded CD8+ clones, particularly in alopecia totalis/universalis, a pattern that suggests antigenic drive. During tofacitinib treatment, many expanded lesional clones stuck around in both scalp and blood, and this persistence may partly explain why relapse happens after treatment is stopped.

The intended sense of this specimen's time point label: 20 to 30 weeks on oral tofacitinib. The treatment or condition label corresponds to: oral pan-JAK inhibitor, 5-10 mg twice daily. Lesional scalp punch biopsies and peripheral blood were obtained from alopecia areata patients. PBMCs were isolated by density centrifugation and stained for CD3, CD4 and CD8, after which CD4+ and CD8+ T cells were sorted on a FACSAria. Specimen: CD4+ T cells sorted from blood, collected at week 24, from a patient treated with tofacitinib. The chain couples TRBV29-1 to TRBJ2-3, and TRBD1 aligns with 10 junction nucleotides. This receptor was identified in a human donor with alopecia areata. The nucleotide sequence is given as TGCAGCGTAGACAGGGGGCAGGTCACAGATACGCAGTATTTT. This is translated as CSVDRGQVTDTQYF.